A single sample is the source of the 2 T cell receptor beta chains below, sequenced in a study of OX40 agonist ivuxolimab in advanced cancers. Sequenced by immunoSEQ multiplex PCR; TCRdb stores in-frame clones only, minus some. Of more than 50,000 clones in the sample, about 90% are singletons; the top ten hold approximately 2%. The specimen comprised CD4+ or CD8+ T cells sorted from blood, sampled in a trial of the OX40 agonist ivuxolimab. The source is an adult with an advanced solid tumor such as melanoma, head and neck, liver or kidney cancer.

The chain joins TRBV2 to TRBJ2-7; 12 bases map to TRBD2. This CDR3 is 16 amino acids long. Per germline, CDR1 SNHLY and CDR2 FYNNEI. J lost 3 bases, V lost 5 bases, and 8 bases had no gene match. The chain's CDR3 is CASSLLAGGLNYEQYF. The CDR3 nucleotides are TGTGCCAGCAGTCTACTAGCGGGAGGATTGAACTACGAGCAGTACTTC. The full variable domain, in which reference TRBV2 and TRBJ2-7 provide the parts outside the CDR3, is EPEVTQTPSHQVTQMGQEVILRCVPISNHLYFYWYRQILGQKVEFLVSFYNNEISEKSEIFDDQFSVERPDGSNFTLKIRSTKLEDSAMYFCASSLLAGGLNYEQYFGPGTRLTVT.

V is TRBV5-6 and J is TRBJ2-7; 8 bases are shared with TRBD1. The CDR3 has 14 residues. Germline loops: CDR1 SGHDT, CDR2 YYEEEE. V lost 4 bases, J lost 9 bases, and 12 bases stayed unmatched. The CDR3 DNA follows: TGTGCCAGCAGCGGGGACGGACAGGGTTCCGTGCAGTACTTC. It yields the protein CASSGDGQGSVQYF.